This section outlines one T cell receptor beta chain sequence together with its context. Antigen unknown. Germline V gives CDR1 SGHTA, CDR2 FQGNSA. The CDR3 extends over 15 amino acids. V was clipped by 1 base and J by 3 bases, with 13 bases between them. The entry originates in a study of OX40 agonist ivuxolimab in advanced cancers. On the study more broadly: Recorded diagnoses for dose-escalation patients were hepatocellular carcinoma, melanoma, renal cell or head and neck cancer. Patients with prior anti-PD-1, anti-PD-L1 or anti-CTLA-4 therapy were eligible; 40% had some. The study reported partial responses in three patients: one hepatocellular carcinoma, two cutaneous melanoma.

The protocol was immunoSEQ multiplex PCR, while the TCRdb copy is restricted to in-frame clones and leaves out a portion. The data hold fewer than 80,000 clones, with about nine tenths observed a single time. Regarding the study as a whole: Average numbers of expanded clones were greater in CD8+ T cells than in CD4+.

This clonotype was sampled from an adult with an advanced solid tumor such as melanoma, head and neck, liver or kidney cancer. V and J are TRBV7-2 and TRBJ2-7, with D perhaps TRBD1 (6 bases). The input for sequencing was CD4+ or CD8+ T cells sorted from blood, taken in a trial of the OX40 agonist ivuxolimab. CDR3 coding DNA: TGTGCCAGCAGCTTAGATACAGGGAAGGTCTACGAGCAGTACTTC. Translating gives CASSLDTGKVYEQYF. Together with reference TRBV7-2 and TRBJ2-7, the CDR3 gives the full variable domain: GAGVSQSPSNKVTEKGKDVELRCDPISGHTALYWYRQSLGQGLEFLIYFQGNSAPDKSGLPSDRFSAERTGGSVSTLTIQRTQQEDSAVYLCASSLDTGKVYEQYFGPGTRLTVT.